This T cell receptor beta chain is from a study of T cell responses to AZD1222 COVID-19 vaccine. This clone was seen a single time. Assay: immunoSEQ multiplex PCR; the TCRdb copy retains only in-frame clones and omits some. The sample includes some 100,000 clones, approximately 91% seen only once; the top ten take roughly 17%. This CDR3 is built from 13 residues. Germline CDR1 MNHEY, CDR2 SVGAGI. The junction had 9 bases not matched to a gene; V was cut back by 5 bases and J by 11 bases. This TCR was sampled from an adult in good health. Sequences were derived from peripheral blood, sampled on day 0 of AZD1222 vaccination. The V gene is TRBV6-5, the J gene TRBJ2-7, with 10 bases matching TRBD1. The CDR3 sequence: CASSPLDRGTEYF. Here the CDR3 DNA reads TGTGCCAGCAGTCCCCTGGACAGGGGGACGGAGTACTTC.